A selection of T cell receptor beta chains follows, all from one sample in a study of cytomegalovirus exposure and HLA in healthy donors. The table came from immunoSEQ multiplex PCR; TCRdb's copy has only in-frame clones and leaves some out. This table has 200,000 or so clones, roughly 87% appearing once. The specimen was PBMCs. These receptors came from a girl in the first two years of life in good health and CMV-seronegative. The CDR3 runs from the conserved cysteine through the conserved F or W. A D gene is named only where the DNA matches it firmly. Expanded clones get a size class; other rows say once, few or many, or leave the size out.

size	D	V	J	CDR3	DNA
.	TRBD2	TRBV6-5	TRBJ2-5	CACQLAGGIQETQYF	TGTGCCTGCCAACTAGCGGGAGGGATCCAAGAGACCCAGTACTTC
.	TRBD2	TRBV9	TRBJ2-5	CASSVAGGLINGTQYF	TGTGCCAGCAGCGTAGCGGGGGGGCTAATCAATGGTACCCAGTACTTC
once	.	TRBV30	TRBJ2-7	CAWSPAYEQYF	TGTGCCTGGAGTCCTGCCTACGAGCAGTACTTC
.	.	TRBV25-1	TRBJ2-7	CASSRTPQPYEQYF	TGTGCCAGCAGTAGAACTCCCCAACCCTACGAGCAGTACTTC
.	.	TRBV9	TRBJ1-6	CASSAPSGDSPLHF	TGTGCCAGCAGCGCACCCTCAGGGGATTCACCCCTCCACTTT
.	.	TRBV30	TRBJ1-2	CAWSVARFYGYTF	TGTGCCTGGAGTGTAGCTCGTTTCTATGGCTACACCTTC
.	.	TRBV6-6	TRBJ1-2	CASRYQSNYGYTF	TGTGCCAGCAGGTACCAGTCTAACTATGGCTACACCTTC
.	.	TRBV29-1	TRBJ1-1	CSVEGYSTGLGEAFF	TGCAGCGTTGAAGGTTACTCAACAGGGTTAGGTGAAGCTTTCTTT
few	.	TRBV5-4	TRBJ1-1	CASSLGGQGTTEAFF	TGTGCCAGCAGCTTGGGTGGGCAGGGGACCACTGAAGCTTTCTTT
.	.	TRBV5-8	TRBJ1-3	CASSFGPGRLSGNTIYF	TGTGCCAGCAGCTTCGGCCCAGGGCGTTTATCCGGAAACACCATATATTTT
.	.	TRBV19	TRBJ2-1	CASSIAGVSYNEQFF	TGTGCCAGTAGTATAGCGGGAGTGTCCTACAATGAGCAGTTCTTC
.	TRBD2	TRBV19	TRBJ2-2	CASSKGASGGPGELFF	TGTGCCAGTAGTAAAGGGGCTAGCGGGGGGCCCGGGGAGCTGTTTTTT
.	TRBD1	TRBV7-3	TRBJ2-3	CASSATGGYTQYF	TGTGCCAGCAGCGCGACAGGGGGCTATACGCAGTATTTT
.	.	TRBV27	TRBJ1-2	CASSLRGGYGYTF	TGTGCCAGCAGTTTACGGGGTGGCTATGGCTACACCTTC
.	.	TRBV5-1	TRBJ2-3	CASSLAGQDTQYF	TGCGCCAGCAGCTTGGCCGGACAGGATACGCAGTATTTT
.	.	TRBV7-9	TRBJ2-1	CASSLGQNNEQFF	TGTGCCAGCAGCTTAGGACAGAACAATGAGCAGTTCTTC
.	.	TRBV18	TRBJ1-1	CASSVGENTEAFF	TGTGCCAGCTCGGTCGGGGAGAACACTGAAGCTTTCTTT
.	.	TRBV6-1	TRBJ1-1	CASSARQVQSEAFF	TGTGCCAGTTCAGCTCGCCAGGTTCAATCTGAAGCTTTCTTT
few	.	TRBV29-1	TRBJ1-2	CSVAWGANYGYTF	TGCAGCGTTGCTTGGGGGGCTAACTATGGCTACACCTTC
.	.	TRBV7-8	TRBJ1-4	CASSLYQGIEKLFF	TGTGCCAGCAGCTTATATCAGGGTATTGAAAAACTGTTTTTT